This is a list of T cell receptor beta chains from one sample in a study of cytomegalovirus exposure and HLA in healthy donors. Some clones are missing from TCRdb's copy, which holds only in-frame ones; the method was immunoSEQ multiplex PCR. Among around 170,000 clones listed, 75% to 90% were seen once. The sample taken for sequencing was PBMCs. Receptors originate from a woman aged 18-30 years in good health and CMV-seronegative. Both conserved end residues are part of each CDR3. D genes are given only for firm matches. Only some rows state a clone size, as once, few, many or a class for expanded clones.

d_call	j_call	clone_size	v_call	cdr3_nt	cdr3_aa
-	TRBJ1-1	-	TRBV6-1	TGTGCCAGCAGTGAACAGGGAAACACTGAAGCTTTCTTT	CASSEQGNTEAFF
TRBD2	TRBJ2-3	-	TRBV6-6	TGTGCCAGCAGTGGGGGGCTAGCGGGATGGACAGATACGCAGTATTTT	CASSGGLAGWTDTQYF
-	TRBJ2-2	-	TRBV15	TGTGCCACCAGCAGAGATCTTGGAGGCGGGGAGCTGTTTTTT	CATSRDLGGGELFF
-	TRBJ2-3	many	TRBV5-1	TGCGCCAGCAGCTTGGCCAGGACTAGCACAGATACGCAGTATTTT	CASSLARTSTDTQYF
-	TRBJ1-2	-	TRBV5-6	TGTGCCAGCATCGCGAGGGGGGGAAATTATGGCTACACCTTC	CASIARGGNYGYTF
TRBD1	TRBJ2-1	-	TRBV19	TGTGCCAGTAGTAAACAGGGACAGGGTATCTACAATGAGCAGTTCTTC	CASSKQGQGIYNEQFF
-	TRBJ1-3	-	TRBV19	TGTGCCAGTAGTATACGCTCTGGAAACACCATATATTTT	CASSIRSGNTIYF
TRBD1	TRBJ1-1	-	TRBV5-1	TGCGCCAGCAGCCCGACGGGACAGTTGAACACTGAAGCTTTCTTT	CASSPTGQLNTEAFF
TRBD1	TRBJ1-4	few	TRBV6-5	TGTGCCAGCAGTTACGGACAGGGAAATGGTGATGAAAAACTGTTTTTT	CASSYGQGNGDEKLFF
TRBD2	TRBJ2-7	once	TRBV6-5	TGTGCCAGCAGCTCCGACGGACTAGCGTCTTCCGAGCAGTACTTC	CASSSDGLASSEQYF
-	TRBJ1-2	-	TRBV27	TGTGCCAGCGGCGGTGGATACGGCTACACCTTC	CASGGGYGYTF
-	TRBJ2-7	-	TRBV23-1	TGCGCCAGCAGTCAGCTTTTTCGGGGGTGGTACTTC	CASSQLFRGWYF
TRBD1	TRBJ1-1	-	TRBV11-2	TGTGCCAGCAGCTTAGAGGCAGGGGGTGCGAACACTGAAGCTTTCTTT	CASSLEAGGANTEAFF
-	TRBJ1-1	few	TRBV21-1	TGTGCCAGCAGCGAAGAACTCACGCTACCCATGAACACTGAAGCTTTCTTT	CASSEELTLPMNTEAFF
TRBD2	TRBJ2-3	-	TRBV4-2	TGTGCCAGCAGCCTCGAGGGCCCTAGCGGGAGCACAGATACGCAGTATTTT	CASSLEGPSGSTDTQYF
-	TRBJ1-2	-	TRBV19	TGTGCCAGTAGTATGGGACTAACCGACTTCTATGGCTACACCTTC	CASSMGLTDFYGYTF
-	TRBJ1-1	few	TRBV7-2	TGTGCCAGCAGCTTAGCCAGGGCCACTGAAGCTTTCTTT	CASSLARATEAFF
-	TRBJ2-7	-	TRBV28	TGTGCCAGCAGTCGCGGGACGGGGCGCCACGAGCAGTACTTC	CASSRGTGRHEQYF
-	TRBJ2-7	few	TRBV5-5	TGTGCCAGCAGCTTGGCGGGGAACTCCTACGAGCAGTACTTC	CASSLAGNSYEQYF
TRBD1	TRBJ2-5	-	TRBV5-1	TGCGCCAGCAGTCTCGGACAGGGCGGCGAGACCCAGTACTTC	CASSLGQGGETQYF
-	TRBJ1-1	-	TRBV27	TGTGCCAGCAGGAAACAGGGTTCGGGGTTAAACACTGAAGCTTTCTTT	CASRKQGSGLNTEAFF
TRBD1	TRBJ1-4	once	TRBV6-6	TGTGCCAGCAGTTATGCCCAGGGGGGCGGAGGTGAAAAACTGTTTTTT	CASSYAQGGGGEKLFF
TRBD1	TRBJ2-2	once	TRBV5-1	TGCGCCAGCAGCCGGCGGACAGGGAAAAACACCGGGGAGCTGTTTTTT	CASSRRTGKNTGELFF
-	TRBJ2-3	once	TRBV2	TGTGCCAGCAGTGAATGGGGGGATCCATTACTGAACACAGATACGCAGTATTTT	CASSEWGDPLLNTDTQYF
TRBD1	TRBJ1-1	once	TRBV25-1	TGTGCCAGCAGTGAATTTACAGGGGGTGCCATGAACACTGAAGCTTTCTTT	CASSEFTGGAMNTEAFF
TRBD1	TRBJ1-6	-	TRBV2	TGTGCCAGCACAGCCGGGACAGGGGGCGGCTCACCCCTCCACTTT	CASTAGTGGGSPLHF
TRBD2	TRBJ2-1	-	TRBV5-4	TGTGCCAGCGGGCCAGCGGGGGGGCAGGTTGAGCAGTTCTTC	CASGPAGGQVEQFF
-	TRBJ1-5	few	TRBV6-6	TGTGCCAGAATACTCGGGGTTCTAGGGCAGCCCCAGCATTTT	CARILGVLGQPQHF
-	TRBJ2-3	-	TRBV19	TGTGCCAGTAGTACCCCGAAGGCAGGGAGGGATACGCAGTATTTT	CASSTPKAGRDTQYF
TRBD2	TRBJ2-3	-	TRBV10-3	TGTGCCATCAGGGCGGGAGGGCCTGGAGATACGCAGTATTTT	CAIRAGGPGDTQYF
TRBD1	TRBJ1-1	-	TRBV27	TGTGCCAGCAGACGACAGGGGGGGAACACTGAAGCTTTCTTT	CASRRQGGNTEAFF
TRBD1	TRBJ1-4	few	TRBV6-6	TGTGCCAGCAGTGGACAGGGGAGGAATGAAAAACTGTTTTTT	CASSGQGRNEKLFF
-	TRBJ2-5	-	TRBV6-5	TGTGCCAGCAGTTACTCCGAGTCAACCTACCAAGAGACCCAGTACTTC	CASSYSESTYQETQYF
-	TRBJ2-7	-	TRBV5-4	TGTGCCAGCACCCCCGGTCAGGGGTGGTTTAGTCCCTACGAGCAGTACTTC	CASTPGQGWFSPYEQYF
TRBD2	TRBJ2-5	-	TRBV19	TGTGCCAGTAGTCAAGGACTAGTACGAGGGACCCAGTACTTC	CASSQGLVRGTQYF
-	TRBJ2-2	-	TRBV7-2	TGTGTTGCGCTGCAGAACACCGGGGAGCTGTTTTTT	CVALQNTGELFF
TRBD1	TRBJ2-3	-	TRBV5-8	TGTGCCAGCAGCTTGGGCCAGGGGGCCGGCACAGATACGCAGTATTTT	CASSLGQGAGTDTQYF
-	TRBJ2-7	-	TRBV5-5	TGTGCCAGCAGCACCGGACTGAGACAGTACTTC	CASSTGLRQYF
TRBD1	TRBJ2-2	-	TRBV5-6	TGTGCCAGCAGCACGCTCGGGACAGGGGGCATCGGGGAGCTGTTTTTT	CASSTLGTGGIGELFF
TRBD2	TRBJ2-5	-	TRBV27	TGTGCCAGCAAGAGTCTAGCGGGAGGGGGAGAGACCCAGTACTTC	CASKSLAGGGETQYF
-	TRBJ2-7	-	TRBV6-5	TGTGCCAGCAGTTTAACGGGGGAGGCCTCCGAGCAGTACTTC	CASSLTGEASEQYF
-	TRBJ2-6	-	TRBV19	TGTGCCAGTAAAACAGCTGGGGCCAACGTCCTGACTTTC	CASKTAGANVLTF
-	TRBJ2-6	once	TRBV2	TGTGCCAGCGAGGACTCGTCTGGGGCCAACGTCCTGACTTTC	CASEDSSGANVLTF
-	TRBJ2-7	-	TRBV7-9	TGTGCCAGCAGTCTCAGGGGCGAGCAGTACTTC	CASSLRGEQYF
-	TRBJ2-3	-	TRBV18	TGTGCCAGCTCACCACCATCACAGTCCACAGATACGCAGTATTTT	CASSPPSQSTDTQYF
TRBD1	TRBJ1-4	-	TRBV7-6	TGTGCCAGCAGCTCGACCCTGACACGGGACAGGGGTGTGAAACTGTTTTTT	CASSSTLTRDRGVKLFF
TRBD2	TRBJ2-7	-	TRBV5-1	TGCGCCAGCAGCCTTCGGCGGGGGACCCAGGACGAGCAGTACTTC	CASSLRRGTQDEQYF
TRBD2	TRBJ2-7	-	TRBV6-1	TGTGCCAGCAGCACCAACAGCGGGGGTCCCTACGAGCAGTACTTC	CASSTNSGGPYEQYF
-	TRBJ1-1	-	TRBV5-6	TGTGCCAGCAGCTTGGGGCTAAGAGGGACTGAAGCTTTCTTT	CASSLGLRGTEAFF
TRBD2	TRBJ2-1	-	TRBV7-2	TGTGCCAGCAGTAGCGGGGAGGCCTACAATGAGCAGTTCTTC	CASSSGEAYNEQFF
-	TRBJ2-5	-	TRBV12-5	TGTGCTAGTGGTTTCCGCCGCCCTAGCTTACAAGAGACCCAGTACTTC	CASGFRRPSLQETQYF
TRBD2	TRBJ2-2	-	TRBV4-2	TGTGCCAGCAGCCCAGGACTAGCGGGAGTTTCCACCGGGGAGCTGTTTTTT	CASSPGLAGVSTGELFF
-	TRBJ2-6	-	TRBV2	TGTGCCAGCCTTATAGGACAGATAATCTCTGGGGCCAACGTCCTGACTTTC	CASLIGQIISGANVLTF
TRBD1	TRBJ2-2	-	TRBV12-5	TGTGCTAGTGGTACGACAGGGCCCGGGGAGCTGTTTTTT	CASGTTGPGELFF
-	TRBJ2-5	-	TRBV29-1	TGCAGCGCCGAGACAAGGCCCGTTGAAGAGACCCAGTACTTC	CSAETRPVEETQYF
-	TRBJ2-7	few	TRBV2	TGTGCCAGCTCGGTGGTTGTCTACGAGCAGTACTTC	CASSVVVYEQYF
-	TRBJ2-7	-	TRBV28	TGTGCCAGCAATTACCGGGGTGCGGGCTCCTACGAGCAGTACTTC	CASNYRGAGSYEQYF
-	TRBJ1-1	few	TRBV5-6	TGTGCCAGCAGCTTGAGAGGGATGGAGACTGAAGCTTTCTTT	CASSLRGMETEAFF
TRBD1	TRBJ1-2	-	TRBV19	TGTGCCAGTACAAACACAGGGGCTGACTATGGCTACACCTTC	CASTNTGADYGYTF
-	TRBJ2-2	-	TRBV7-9	TGTGCCAGCAGCCAGGACAGTCTTATCGGGGAGCTGTTTTTT	CASSQDSLIGELFF